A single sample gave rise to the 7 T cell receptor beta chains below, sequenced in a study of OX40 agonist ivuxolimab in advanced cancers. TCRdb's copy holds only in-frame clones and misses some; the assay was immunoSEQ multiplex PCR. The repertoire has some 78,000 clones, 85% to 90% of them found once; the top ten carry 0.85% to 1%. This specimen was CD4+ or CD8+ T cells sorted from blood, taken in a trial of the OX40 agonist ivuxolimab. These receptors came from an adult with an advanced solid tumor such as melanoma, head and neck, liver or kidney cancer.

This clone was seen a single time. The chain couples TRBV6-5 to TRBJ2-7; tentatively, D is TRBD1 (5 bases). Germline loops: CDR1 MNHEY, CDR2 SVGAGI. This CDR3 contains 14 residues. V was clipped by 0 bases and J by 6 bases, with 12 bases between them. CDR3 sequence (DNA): TGTGCCAGCAGTTACTCGATCCCCAGGGCCGAGCAGTACTTC. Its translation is CASSYSIPRAEQYF.

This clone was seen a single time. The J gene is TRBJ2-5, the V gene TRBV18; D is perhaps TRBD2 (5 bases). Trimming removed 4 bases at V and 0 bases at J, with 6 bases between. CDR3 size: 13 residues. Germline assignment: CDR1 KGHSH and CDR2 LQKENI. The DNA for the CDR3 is TGTGCCAGCTCACTGGGAGACCAAGAGACCCAGTACTTC. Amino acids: CASSLGDQETQYF.

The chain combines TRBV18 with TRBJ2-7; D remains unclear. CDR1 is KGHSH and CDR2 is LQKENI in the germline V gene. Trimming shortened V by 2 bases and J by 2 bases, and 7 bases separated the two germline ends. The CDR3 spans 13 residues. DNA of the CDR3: TGTGCCAGCTCACCATCGGCTACCTACGAGCAGTACTTC. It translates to CASSPSATYEQYF.

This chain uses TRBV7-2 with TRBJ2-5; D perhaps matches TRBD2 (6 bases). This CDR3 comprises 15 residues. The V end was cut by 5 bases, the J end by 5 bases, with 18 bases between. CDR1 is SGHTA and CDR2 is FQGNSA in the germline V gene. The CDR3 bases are TGTGCCAGCAGCCTGGGGGGATCAATTCGGGAGACCCAGTACTTC. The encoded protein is CASSLGGSIRETQYF.

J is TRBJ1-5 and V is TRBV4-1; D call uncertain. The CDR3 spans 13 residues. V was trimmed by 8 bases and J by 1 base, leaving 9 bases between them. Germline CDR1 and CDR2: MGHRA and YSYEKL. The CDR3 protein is CASGQESNQPQHF. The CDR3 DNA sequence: TGCGCCAGCGGGCAGGAAAGCAATCAGCCCCAGCATTTT.

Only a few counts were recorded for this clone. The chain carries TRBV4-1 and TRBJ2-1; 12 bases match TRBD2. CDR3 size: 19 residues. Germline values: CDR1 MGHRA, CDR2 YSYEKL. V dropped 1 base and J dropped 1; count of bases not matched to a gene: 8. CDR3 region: CASSQGLVGTSGSYNEQFF. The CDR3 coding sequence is TGCGCCAGCAGCCAAGGCCTTGTGGGGACTAGCGGGTCCTACAATGAGCAGTTCTTC.

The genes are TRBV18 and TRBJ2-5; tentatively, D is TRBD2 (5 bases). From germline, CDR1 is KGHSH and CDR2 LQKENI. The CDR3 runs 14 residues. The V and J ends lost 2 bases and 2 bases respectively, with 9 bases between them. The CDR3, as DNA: TGTGCCAGCTCACCAGGGAGAAAGCAAGAGACCCAGTACTTC. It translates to CASSPGRKQETQYF. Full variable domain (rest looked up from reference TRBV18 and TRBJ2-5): NAGVMQNPRHLVRRRGQEARLRCSPMKGHSHVYWYRQLPEEGLKFMVYLQKENIIDESGMPKERFSAEFPKEGPSILRIQQVVRGDSAAYFCASSPGRKQETQYFGPGTRLLVL.